This TCR beta chain originates from a study of blood T cell repertoires in COVID-19. About the research overall: From T cells, B-cell-depleted T cells, or PBMCs came the material, which was cDNA or gDNA.

Per the authors' pipeline: The authors estimated nucleated cell counts from reference gene primer amplification. Sequencing used immunoSEQ multiplex PCR; TCRdb keeps in-frame clones, though not all of them. From that table come the V and J calls and clone size; the DNA was used to work out D and trimming. Among about 440,000 clones listed, about 89% were seen once. Germline CDR1 SGHRS, CDR2 YFSETQ. V was shortened by 3 bases and J by 4 bases, with 7 bases between the two germline ends. The CDR3 has 12 amino acids. This TCR was sampled from a woman aged 30 to 39 with acute or convalescent COVID-19. The material sequenced was peripheral blood. The rearrangement links TRBV5-1 to TRBJ1-1; D gene unclear. The CDR3 nucleotides read TGCGCCAGCAGCTCAGGAACCACTGAAGCTTTCTTT. Its translation is CASSSGTTEAFF. The entire variable domain, with the rest obtained from reference TRBV5-1 and TRBJ1-1, is as follows: KAGVTQTPRYLIKTRGQQVTLSCSPISGHRSVSWYQQTPGQGLQFLFEYFSETQRNKGNFPGRFSGRQFSNSRSEMNVSTLELGDSALYLCASSSGTTEAFFGQGTRLTVV.